The 16 T cell receptor beta chains below were found in one sample sequenced in a study of blood T cells in healthy people across ages. The use of a sample-barcoded 5' primer and a J-beta primer mix characterized a second PCR of about 6 to 11 cycles. TCRdb recomputed calls from the 5' RACE reads with MiXCR, one row per CDR3 protein. There are 550,000 to 750,000 distinct CDR3 sequences in the sample; around 21% occur only once, and roughly 3.6% lies in the top ten. The sample consisted of blood. The receptor source for this set is a man between 65 and 80 years old in good health.

V and J are TRBV4-3 and TRBJ2-3; TRBD2 aligns across 11 bases. Trimming cost V 0 bases and J 5 bases; bases outside gene matches: 7. This CDR3 comprises 17 residues. Germline lookup yields CDR1 LGHNA and CDR2 YSLEER. The CDR3 is CASSQETSGIVGDTQYF. The DNA for the CDR3 is TGCGCCAGCAGCCAAGAGACTAGCGGGATCGTTGGAGATACGCAGTATTTT.

As for this clonotype: Because the CDR3 is missing its conserved closing phenylalanine or tryptophan, this is likely a read error. DNA for the CDR3: TGTGCCAGCAGCTTTTACGGAGAGACCCAGTACCTC. It specifies CASSFYGETQYL. This chain links TRBV3-1 with TRBJ2-5; D is unresolved. This CDR3 contains 12 residues. Deletions cut 5 bases from V and 4 bases from J, with 8 bases between. CDR1 and CDR2 from the germline V gene are LGHDT and YNNKEL (reference sequence).

This clonotype occurred many times. This sequence joins TRBV11-2 and TRBJ2-3; no reliable D call. The CDR3 extends over 16 amino acids. Germline assignment: CDR1 SGHAT and CDR2 FQNNGV. V was shortened by 0 bases and J by 4 bases, with 14 bases between the two germline ends. The CDR3, as DNA: TGTGCCAGCAGCTTAGATCACGCGGTTTTGGCAGATACGCAGTATTTT. This sequence encodes CASSLDHAVLADTQYF.

The sample holds many counts of this clonotype. This chain links TRBV7-6 with TRBJ2-7; TRBD2 agrees at 9 bases. The CDR3 is 15 amino acids. The V gene end was trimmed by 1 base and the J gene end by 2 bases; junction bases not matched to a gene: 3. In germline, CDR1 is SGHVS, CDR2 FNYEAQ. The chain's CDR3 is CASSLVSGRTYEQYF. Here the CDR3 DNA reads TGTGCCAGCAGCTTAGTGAGCGGGAGGACCTACGAGCAGTACTTC.

Comment on this clonotype: The junction departs from germline at one end; a sequencing error may be responsible. The chain links TRBV29-1 to TRBJ2-7; D may be TRBD1 (6 bases). Germline CDR1 SQVTM, CDR2 ANQGSEA. CDR3 length: 11 amino acids. In DNA, the CDR3 is TGCAGCGTTGTACAGGGCCACGAGCTGTACTTC. Its protein is CSVVQGHELYF.

The chain has TRBV10-3 and TRBJ2-3, with TRBD2 matching 14 bases. V trimming: 6 bases; J trimming: 5 bases; junction bases outside the gene matches: 4. This CDR3 region has 15 residues. Looked up from germline, CDR1 is ENHRY and CDR2 is SYGVKD. For the CDR3, the DNA is TGTGCCATCAGCGGGACTAGCGGGAGAGGAGATACGCAGTATTTT. Amino acids: CAISGTSGRGDTQYF.

This sequence joins TRBV6-1 and TRBJ2-5; unclear D gene. The J call is in doubt because the DNA end fits TRBJ2-1 better. The length of the CDR3 is 12 residues. CDR1 is MNHNS and CDR2 is SASEGT in the germline V gene. The CDR3 loop reads CASSEIRYEQFF. The CDR3 DNA reads as TGTGCCAGCAGTGAGATCCGATATGAGCAGTTCTTC.

The V gene is TRBV7-2, the J gene TRBJ2-4; 10 positions agree with TRBD2. Germline loops: CDR1 SGHTA, CDR2 FQGNSA. The length of the CDR3 is 15 residues. V dropped 5 bases and J dropped 3; count of bases not matched to a gene: 4. In DNA form, the CDR3 reads TGTGCCAGCAGCCCTAGCGGGAGCTTCAAAAACATTCAGTACTTC. Protein: CASSPSGSFKNIQYF.

This clonotype was detected a few times. The CDR3, as DNA: TGCAGTGCTCTCCTAGCGGGAGGTTCCTACGAGCAGTACTTC. It codes for CSALLAGGSYEQYF. This chain joins TRBV20-1 and TRBJ2-5; TRBD2 agrees at 11 bases. The DNA end lines up better with TRBJ2-7; the J call may be wrong. The CDR3 spans 14 residues. Germline loops: CDR1 DFQATT, CDR2 SNEGSKA (reference sequence).

This clonotype was seen a few times. CDR3: CASSYGFYTF. In DNA form, the CDR3 reads TGTGCCAGCAGTTACGGGTTCTACACCTTC. V gene TRBV6-6 combines with J gene TRBJ1-2, with D uncertain. Trimming removed 2 bases from V and 10 bases from J, with 5 bases in between. This CDR3 comprises 10 residues. CDR1 and CDR2 (germline): MNHNY, SVGAGI (reference sequence).

This clonotype was recorded once. This chain links TRBV12-3 or TRBV12-4 with TRBJ1-1; 10 bases match TRBD1. Trimming cost V 6 bases and J 0 bases; bases outside gene matches: 10. The CDR3 consists of 17 residues. The CDR3 sequence is CASRPVPGQGMNTEAFF. The CDR3 DNA sequence: TGTGCCAGCAGACCAGTCCCGGGACAGGGGATGAACACTGAAGCTTTCTTT.

This clonotype was seen a few times. The rearrangement uses TRBV11-2 and TRBJ2-2; maybe TRBD2 (6 bases). V lost 2 bases and J 4 bases, leaving 8 bases between the germline ends. Germline-derived CDR1 and CDR2 are SGHAT and FQNNGV. The CDR3 runs 14 residues. This chain's CDR3 is CASSLMGGTGELFF. Here the CDR3 DNA reads TGTGCCAGCAGCTTAATGGGGGGCACCGGGGAGCTGTTTTTT.

In this sample, this clonotype turned up a few times. The chain combines TRBV5-1 with TRBJ1-4; D ambiguous. The V gene's germline CDR1 is SGHRS and CDR2 YFSETQ. Trimming shortened V by 3 bases and J by 0 bases, and 9 bases separated the two germline ends. The CDR3 totals 15 residues. CDR3 in DNA: TGCGCCAGCAGCTCATTCGCGGCAACTAATGAAAAACTGTTTTTT. Protein: CASSSFAATNEKLFF.

This chain connects TRBV3-1 to TRBJ2-3; TRBD2 aligns across 14 bases. Trimming cost V 1 base and J 1 base; bases outside gene matches: 4. Germline CDR1 and CDR2: LGHDT and YNNKEL (reference sequence). The CDR3 loop spans 18 amino acids. The CDR3 DNA reads as TGTGCCAGCAGCCAAGTGGGGACTAGCGGGAGTGGCACAGATACGCAGTATTTT. It codes for CASSQVGTSGSGTDTQYF.

Ten or more counts support this clonotype. The J gene is TRBJ2-5, the V gene TRBV2, with 10 bases aligning to TRBD1. V lost 4 bases to trimming and J lost 5 bases; unmatched junction nucleotides: 4. The CDR3 runs 14 residues. From germline, CDR1 is SNHLY and CDR2 FYNNEI. The chain's CDR3 is CASSAGTGEETQYF. CDR3 in DNA: TGTGCCAGCAGTGCCGGGACAGGGGAGGAGACCCAGTACTTC. The full variable domain, in which reference TRBV2 and TRBJ2-5 provide the parts outside the CDR3, is EPEVTQTPSHQVTQMGQEVILRCVPISNHLYFYWYRQILGQKVEFLVSFYNNEISEKSEIFDDQFSVERPDGSNFTLKIRSTKLEDSAMYFCASSAGTGEETQYFGPGTRLLVL.

There are a few counts of this clonotype. This chain links TRBV7-3 with TRBJ2-7; the match to TRBD2 covers 9 bases. Judging by the DNA end, TRBJ2-1 fits better; the J call may be wrong. This CDR3 has 16 amino acids. Germline V gives CDR1 SGHTA, CDR2 FQGTGA. The CDR3 protein is CASSLSGLATSNEQFF. CDR3 DNA: TGTGCCAGCAGCTTGAGCGGACTAGCGACTAGCAATGAGCAGTTCTTC.